This entry features one T cell receptor beta chain sequence. The source of the sample is a study of blood T cell repertoires in COVID-19. As for the study in general: Samples representing acute and convalescent COVID-19 were sourced from the United States, Italy and Spain. PBMCs, B-cell-depleted T cells, or T cells were the source of the cDNA or gDNA that made up the material.

As handled by the study authors: The authors estimated nucleated cell counts from reference gene primer amplification. Measured with immunoSEQ multiplex PCR; TCRdb has only the in-frame clones, and not every one. Clone size and V and J calls were adopted from that table, with D and trimming inferred from the DNA. The sample contains fewer than 120,000 clones, 70% to 90% of which appear only once. Per the germline V gene, CDR1 is MGHRA and CDR2 is YSYEKL. J lost 2 bases, V lost 3 bases, and 5 bases had no gene match. The CDR3 extends over 15 amino acids. The receptor was isolated from a woman aged 45-60 years with acute or convalescent COVID-19. The material sequenced was peripheral blood. The chain links TRBV4-1 to TRBJ2-3; 7 bases are shared with TRBD1. This chain's CDR3 is CASSQGTAHTDTQYF. CDR3 sequence (DNA): TGCGCCAGCAGCCAGGGGACAGCTCACACAGATACGCAGTATTTT.